These 16 T cell receptor beta chains were sequenced from one sample in a study of blood T cell repertoires in COVID-19. The method was immunoSEQ multiplex PCR; TCRdb's version includes in-frame clones alone and lacks a portion of them. The sample lists some 290,000 clones, just over 90% seen once, with roughly 2% in the top ten. Sequencing used PBMCs or T cells enriched from blood (not recorded which). Receptors were obtained from a woman in her thirties or forties with acute COVID-19.

The chain joins TRBV12-5 to TRBJ2-7; the D gene is possibly TRBD2 (6 bases). V lost 1 base to trimming and J lost 0 bases, with 13 bases between them. The CDR3 is 16 amino acids. CDR1 is LGHNT and CDR2 is FRNRAP in the germline V gene. CDR3 bases: TGTGCTAGTGGTTTGGATTATCGGGGGAGCTCCTACGAGCAGTACTTC. Encoded protein: CASGLDYRGSSYEQYF.

In this sample, this clone turned up once. The chain couples TRBV27 to TRBJ2-7; 7 nucleotides align to TRBD1. Trimming cost V 6 bases and J 0 bases; bases outside gene matches: 5. This CDR3 comprises 14 residues. The germline V gene encodes CDR1 MNHEY and CDR2 SMNVEV (reference sequence). CDR3 loop: CASRLTGSSYEQYF. CDR3 in DNA: TGTGCCAGCAGACTGACAGGGAGCTCCTACGAGCAGTACTTC.

There are a few counts of this clone. The chain combines TRBV7-8 with TRBJ2-7; 7 nucleotides agree with TRBD2. This CDR3 is 15 amino acids long. Germline V gives CDR1 SGHVS, CDR2 FQNEAQ. The V gene end was trimmed by 0 bases and the J gene end by 0 bases; junction bases not matched to a gene: 2. Written as DNA, the CDR3 is TGTGCCAGCAGCTTAGCGCGGGGGAGCTCCTACGAGCAGTACTTC. As protein: CASSLARGSSYEQYF.

This clone was observed a few times. The chain is built from TRBV19 and TRBJ2-7, with TRBD2 identical over 7 bases. This CDR3 region has 15 residues. The germline V gene has CDR1 LNHDA and CDR2 SQIVND (reference sequence). V lost 0 bases and J lost 0; bases outside the gene matches: 2. Here the CDR3 reads CASSIEGGSSYEQYF. DNA for the CDR3: TGTGCCAGTAGTATAGAGGGGGGGAGCTCCTACGAGCAGTACTTC.

This clone was counted once. The V and J genes are TRBV29-1 and TRBJ1-2; tentatively, D is TRBD1 (5 bases). The CDR3 is made up of 13 amino acids. With 6 bases removed from V and 7 bases from J, the gap between germline ends came to 18 bases. CDR1 SQVTM and CDR2 ANQGSEA come from the germline V gene. DNA for the CDR3: TGCAGCGTGGAGGGGTCGGGGATTCGTGGCTACACCTTC. Amino acids: CSVEGSGIRGYTF.

J is TRBJ1-2 and V is TRBV5-1; TRBD1 agrees at 9 bases. V gave up 5 bases and J gave up 10 bases; unmatched junction bases: 9. Looked up from germline, CDR1 is SGHRS and CDR2 is YFSETQ. This CDR3 has 13 residues. In nucleotides, the CDR3 is TGCGCCAGCAGGGAACCGGGACAGGGCTCCTACACCTTC. It specifies CASREPGQGSYTF.

The gene calls are TRBV6-5 and TRBJ2-7; TRBD1 agrees at 8 bases. The J segment lost 6 bases and the V segment lost 5 bases, leaving 3 bases of the junction unmatched. The germline V gene has CDR1 MNHEY and CDR2 SVGAGI. This CDR3 is 12 amino acids long. This CDR3 is CASSTDRGEQYF. For the CDR3, the DNA is TGTGCCAGCAGTACCGACAGGGGCGAGCAGTACTTC.

The chain has TRBV2 and TRBJ1-5; 7 bases agree with TRBD1. Looked up from germline, CDR1 is SNHLY and CDR2 is FYNNEI. J gave up 0 bases and V 6 bases, and 5 bases lay outside the gene matches. The CDR3 length is 15 residues. CDR3 in DNA: TGTGCCAGCAGCCAACAGGGGCTTAGCAATCAGCCCCAGCATTTT. Protein product: CASSQQGLSNQPQHF.

The CDR3 protein is CASSLDRGTEAFF. The DNA for the CDR3 is TGTGCCAGCAGCTTGGACAGGGGCACTGAAGCTTTCTTT. V usage is TRBV5-8 and J usage is TRBJ1-1; 7 bases map to TRBD1. This CDR3 has 13 amino acids. Trimming at V came to 0 bases and at J to 4 bases, leaving 0 bases not matched to a gene. Germline values: CDR1 SGHTS, CDR2 YDEGEE.

This chain links TRBV5-4 with TRBJ2-1, with D perhaps TRBD1 (6 bases). V gave up 1 base and J gave up 0 bases, with 11 bases separating them. Per germline, CDR1 SGHNT and CDR2 YYREEE (reference sequence). CDR3 length: 16 residues. The CDR3 region has the DNA TGTGCCAGCAGCTTGTCCAGGGGCCGCTCCTACAATGAGCAGTTCTTC. Its protein product is CASSLSRGRSYNEQFF.

The chain has TRBV7-2 and TRBJ1-6; D is perhaps TRBD1 (5 bases). The V and J ends lost 1 base and 7 bases respectively, with 8 bases between them. Germline V gene sequence: CDR1 SGHTA, CDR2 FQGNSA. CDR3 length: 14 amino acids. The CDR3 region is CASSLGTTNSPLHF. In nucleotides, the CDR3 is TGTGCCAGCAGCTTAGGGACAACAAATTCACCCCTCCACTTT.

CDR3 DNA sequence: TGTGCCAGCAGCGCTACTTCGGACACCGGGGAGCTGTTTTTT. Translating it yields CASSATSDTGELFF. The rearrangement joins TRBV7-2 to TRBJ2-2; D not resolved. V was shortened by 5 bases and J by 3 bases, with 10 bases between the two germline ends. The V gene's germline CDR1 is SGHTA and CDR2 FQGNSA. This CDR3 has 14 amino acids.

The chain is built from TRBV7-2 and TRBJ2-5, with D perhaps TRBD1 (7 bases). Germline V CDR1 and CDR2: SGHTA, FQGNSA. This CDR3 region has 15 residues. Between the trimmed V and J ends, which lost 2 bases and 4 bases, there was a span of 14 bases. Written as DNA, the CDR3 is TGTGCCAGCAGCTTAAGTGGAGGGGGCAGAGAGACCCAGTACTTC. Amino acids: CASSLSGGGRETQYF.

The CDR3 coding sequence is TGTGCCAGCAGTTTGGCTTCTAACTATGGCTACACCTTC. It translates to CASSLASNYGYTF. V is TRBV12-3 or TRBV12-4 and J is TRBJ1-2; D is uncertain. Trimming took off 3 bases at V and 0 bases at J, with 5 bases between the two ends. CDR3 length: 13 amino acids.

The chain has TRBV5-5 and TRBJ1-2; D is unresolved. Germline loops: CDR1 SGHKS, CDR2 YYEKEE (reference sequence). CDR3 length equals 13 residues. V was pared by 0 bases and J by 4 bases, with 7 bases between. CDR3 sequence: CASSLVGGYGYTF. The CDR3 DNA reads TGTGCCAGCAGCTTGGTGGGAGGCTATGGCTACACCTTC.

The chain carries TRBV4-2 and TRBJ1-5; D perhaps matches TRBD1 (6 bases). The length of the CDR3 is 15 residues. V was clipped by 3 bases and J by 9 bases, with 18 bases between them. CDR1 is LGHNA and CDR2 is YNFKEQ in the germline V gene. CDR3 in amino acids: CASSQDSPATGPQHF. The CDR3 DNA sequence: TGTGCCAGCAGCCAGGACAGCCCAGCCACCGGGCCCCAGCATTTT.